Following are 32 T cell receptor beta chains from one sample sequenced in a study of regulatory T cells in long-lasting Graves disease. Time point given: newly diagnosed GD, antithyroid drugs for less than 3 months. Following extraction of RNA from PBMCs, that RNA was used to make the TCR library. CDR3-region Arm-PCR and iRepertoire HTBI primers produced the TCR beta libraries. Using its own MiXCR run on the multiplex PCR reads, TCRdb lists one record per CDR3 protein. The sample holds around 480,000 distinct CDR3 sequences, 15% to 20% seen once. The sample was also linked to a second study, of T cells in Graves' hyperthyroidism and ophthalmopathy.

The input for sequencing was peripheral blood mononuclear cells (PBMCs), taken at new diagnosis, from a patient treated with antithyroid drugs. These receptors all stem from a woman aged 40-60 years with Graves disease.

The rearrangement joins TRBV6-5 to TRBJ2-3; D is unresolved. V was clipped by 0 bases and J by 14 bases, with 12 bases between them. Germline V gene data show CDR1 as MNHEY and CDR2 as SVGAGI. The CDR3 totals 12 residues. DNA of the CDR3: TGTGCCAGCAGTTACTCGTTAGCCTCACCGTATTTT. This sequence encodes CASSYSLASPYF.

The chain couples TRBV28 to TRBJ2-1; 8 bases are shared with TRBD2. V shed 8 bases, J shed 8 bases, and the junction held 14 bases outside the gene matches. This CDR3 region has 15 residues. Germline-derived CDR1 and CDR2 are MDHEN and SYDVKM. Written as DNA, the CDR3 is TGTGCCAGCCGACATCCGGGGGGGGGCGTTGATGAGCAGTTCTTC. It encodes CASRHPGGGVDEQFF.

This clonotype has only a few counts. The rearrangement joins TRBV19 to TRBJ1-5, with D uncertain. The CDR3 runs to 13 residues. Germline lookup yields CDR1 LNHDA and CDR2 SQIVND (reference sequence). V gave up 6 bases and J gave up 3 bases, with 9 bases separating them. The CDR3 coding sequence is TGTGCCAGTAGACGAAGGGACAATCAGCCCCAGCATTTT. Translated: CASRRRDNQPQHF.

For this clonotype: This may arise from a read error, as a much more abundant clone is one base away. The rearrangement uses TRBV3-1 and TRBJ2-1; TRBD2 agrees at 7 bases. With V trimmed by 7 bases and J by 2 bases, 5 bases remained unmatched. Germline CDR1 is LGHDT and CDR2 is YNNKEL (reference sequence). The CDR3 length is 14 residues. The CDR3: CASNRRGAYNEQFF. CDR3 bases: TGTGCCAGCAACCGCCGGGGGGCCTACAATGAGCAGTTCTTC.

The chain combines TRBV5-1 with TRBJ2-4, with D maybe TRBD1 (6 bases). Gene TRBJ1-2 matches the end of the DNA better, so the J call may be wrong. Germline-derived CDR1 and CDR2 are SGHRS and YFSETQ. This CDR3 region has 15 residues. Written as DNA, the CDR3 is TGCGCCAGTAAGCCTGCCTCAGGGGATGCAAATGGCTACACCTTC. This translates into CASKPASGDANGYTF.

Ten or more counts support this clonotype. The chain uses TRBV12-3 or TRBV12-4 and TRBJ1-3; possible D gene TRBD1, 5 bases. This CDR3 region has 15 residues. Trimming cost V 8 bases and J 0 bases, with 14 bases left between them. This chain's CDR3 is CASSTGDFSGNTIYF. The CDR3 region has the DNA TGTGCCAGCTCGACGGGGGATTTCTCTGGAAACACCATATATTTT.

Concerning this clonotype itself: This probably arose from a read error, given a far larger clone one base away. The chain is built from TRBV6-9 and TRBJ2-7; D unresolved. In germline, CDR1 is MNHGY, CDR2 SVAAGI. The CDR3 loop spans 11 amino acids. The CDR3 sequence is CASSYAYGQYF. The CDR3 DNA reads TGTGCCAGCAGTTACGCCTACGGGCAGTACTTC.

This chain connects TRBV2 to TRBJ2-6; tentatively, D is TRBD2 (7 bases). Germline CDR1 is SNHLY and CDR2 is FYNNEI. The CDR3 totals 15 residues. V was trimmed by 6 bases and J by 2 bases, leaving 11 bases between them. The CDR3 DNA sequence: TGTGCCAGCAGCGAGGGGGGGACTGGGGCCAACGTCCTGACTTTC. Its translation is CASSEGGTGANVLTF.

Remarks on this clonotype: A read error may explain this, as a much larger clone is one base away. V gene TRBV12-3 or TRBV12-4 combines with J gene TRBJ1-2; unclear D gene. The CDR3 has 15 amino acids. The V end lost 1 base, the J end lost 1 base, and 10 bases lay between the germline ends. The CDR3 DNA reads as TGTGCCAGCAGTTTAGGAGGGAGTTTTAACTATGGCTACACCTTC. It codes for CASSLGGSFNYGYTF.

This clonotype was counted only a few times. The chain couples TRBV10-1 to TRBJ1-5, with D unresolved. V lost 2 bases and J lost 9, with 11 bases in between. The CDR3 covers 13 residues. In germline, CDR1 is WNHNN, CDR2 SYGVQD (reference sequence). CDR3 sequence reads: CASSETTSRPQHF. CDR3 nucleotide sequence: TGCGCCAGCAGTGAGACTACATCTCGGCCCCAGCATTTT.

Ten or more counts support this clonotype. The J gene is TRBJ2-3, the V gene TRBV4-1, with 8 bases matching TRBD2. After removal of 3 bases from V and 1 base from J, the junction contained 6 bases not matched to a gene. Germline CDR1 and CDR2: MGHRA and YSYEKL. The CDR3 is made up of 16 amino acids. CDR3 in DNA: TGCGCCAGCAGCCAGATGACTAGCGACGGCACAGATACGCAGTATTTT. This gives the protein CASSQMTSDGTDTQYF.

This clonotype showed up many times. This chain links TRBV6-2 or TRBV6-3 with TRBJ2-2, with TRBD1 identical over 8 bases. The CDR3 sequence is 16 residues long. The germline CDR1 and CDR2 sequences are MNHEY and SVGEGT. V lost 6 bases and J lost 2; bases outside the gene matches: 8. The CDR3 is CASRNPGQGNTGELFF. Here the CDR3 DNA reads TGTGCCAGCAGAAACCCCGGACAGGGTAACACCGGGGAGCTGTTTTTT.

Regarding this clonotype: Being one base from a much bigger clone, this may be a read error. This chain joins TRBV20-1 and TRBJ2-7, with 8 bases lining up with TRBD2. With 3 bases clipped from V and 3 bases from J, the junction kept 16 bases outside the gene matches. This CDR3 has 17 amino acids. The V gene's germline CDR1 is DFQATT and CDR2 SNEGSKA (reference sequence). CDR3 region: CSASDHILGTSNYEQYF. As DNA, the CDR3 is TGCAGTGCTAGTGACCATATCCTCGGGACTAGTAACTACGAGCAGTACTTC.

The genes are TRBV30 and TRBJ2-4; no definite D call. V was pared by 2 bases and J by 2 bases, with 7 bases between. The CDR3 spans 13 residues. CDR1 is GTSNPN, CDR2 SVGIG, per germline (reference sequence). The CDR3 nucleotides read TGTGCCTGGAGTCTGGGCCCCAAAAACATTCAGTACTTC. Its protein product is CAWSLGPKNIQYF. The entire variable domain, with the rest obtained from reference TRBV30 and TRBJ2-4, is as follows: SQTIHQWPATLVQPVGSPLSLECTVEGTSNPNLYWYRQAAGRGLQLLFYSVGIGQISSEVPQNLSASRPQDRQFILSSKKLLLSDSGFYLCAWSLGPKNIQYFGAGTRLSVL.

A few counts support this clonotype. The CDR3 reads CASSLTLLAGEDEQFF. The DNA for the CDR3 is TGTGCCAGCAGCTTGACCCTACTAGCGGGGGAAGATGAGCAGTTCTTC. The V gene is TRBV7-9, the J gene TRBJ2-1; 11 bases map to TRBD2. The CDR3 extends over 16 amino acids. Germline loops: CDR1 SEHNR, CDR2 FQNEAQ (reference sequence). Trimming took 3 bases from V and 8 from J; bases not matched to a gene: 9.

This clonotype was recorded many times. The genes are TRBV2 and TRBJ2-3; 8 bases are shared with TRBD1. Germline loops: CDR1 SNHLY, CDR2 FYNNEI. V lost 9 bases to trimming and J lost 4 bases; unmatched junction nucleotides: 9. This CDR3 is 14 amino acids long. DNA for the CDR3: TGTGCCAGGTCAGGACAGGGTGGGCCAGATACGCAGTATTTT. Amino acids: CARSGQGGPDTQYF.

This clonotype was found many times. The chain carries TRBV11-2 and TRBJ2-1, with a tentative D call TRBD1 (6 bases). V lost 1 base, J lost 5 bases, and 18 bases lay in between. Germline CDR1 reads SGHAT; CDR2 reads FQNNGV. This CDR3 is 17 amino acids long. CDR3 amino acids: CASSLGKQGSSDNEQFF. Written as DNA, the CDR3 is TGTGCCAGCAGCTTAGGGAAACAGGGTTCATCGGACAATGAGCAGTTCTTC. The variable domain in full, with the rest retrieved from reference TRBV11-2 and TRBJ2-1, is EAGVAQSPRYKIIEKRQSVAFWCNPISGHATLYWYQQILGQGPKLLIQFQNNGVVDDSQLPKDRFSAERLKGVDSTLKIQPAKLEDSAVYLCASSLGKQGSSDNEQFFGPGTRLTVL.

This clonotype was detected many times. The chain recombines TRBV14 with TRBJ1-3; D gene unclear. Germline CDR1 reads SGHDN; CDR2 reads FVKESK. The CDR3 length is 11 residues. The V end was cut by 4 bases, the J end by 8 bases, with 6 bases between. Here the CDR3 reads CASSPGYTIYF. The CDR3 DNA follows: TGTGCCAGCAGCCCCGGTTACACCATATATTTT.

The chain is built from TRBV19 and TRBJ2-6, with D maybe TRBD2 (6 bases). Trimming took off 6 bases at V and 0 bases at J, with 15 bases between the two ends. The V gene's germline CDR1 is LNHDA and CDR2 SQIVND (reference sequence). The CDR3 is 17 residues long. The CDR3 region has the DNA TGTGCCAGTAGGGGGGGTCAGATCTCCTCTGGGGCCAACGTCCTGACTTTC. Its translation is CASRGGQISSGANVLTF.

This rearrangement joins TRBV10-2 to TRBJ2-1; D possibly corresponds to TRBD1 (5 bases). V lost 10 bases and J lost 5, with 15 bases in between. Germline V gives CDR1 WSHSY, CDR2 SAAADI. The CDR3 consists of 13 residues. The CDR3 bases are TGCGCCACTGCGACAGTACCTAACAATGAGCAGTTCTTC. Its translation: CATATVPNNEQFF.

This clonotype was counted a few times. The genes are TRBV19 and TRBJ1-2; 7 bases line up with TRBD1. The ends lost 4 bases at V and 4 bases at J; junction bases unmatched: 6. Germline-derived CDR1 and CDR2 are LNHDA and SQIVND (reference sequence). The CDR3 extends over 14 amino acids. The CDR3 DNA reads as TGTGCCAGTAGTACGGGACAGTTTGTCTATGGCTACACCTTC. Translation: CASSTGQFVYGYTF.

The V call is TRBV15, the J call TRBJ2-3; 10 nucleotides match TRBD1. Trimming removed 4 bases from V and 4 bases from J; junction bases left unmatched: 5. Germline V CDR1 and CDR2: LNHNV, YYDKDF (reference sequence). This CDR3 is built from 15 residues. The CDR3 is CATSTDRGLADTQYF. CDR3 coding DNA: TGTGCCACCAGCACTGACAGGGGGCTCGCAGATACGCAGTATTTT.

This sequence joins TRBV5-6 and TRBJ1-2, with TRBD1 matching over 7 bases. From germline, CDR1 is SGHDT and CDR2 YYEEEE. The ends lost 1 base at V and 5 bases at J; junction bases unmatched: 5. CDR3 length: 14 residues. The CDR3: CASSLTQGWYGYTF. The CDR3 coding sequence is TGTGCCAGCAGCTTGACACAGGGGTGGTATGGCTACACCTTC.

The rearrangement joins TRBV19 to TRBJ1-2; the D gene is possibly TRBD1 (5 bases). Trimming stripped 3 bases from V and 4 bases from J, with 9 bases between. The CDR3 length is 13 residues. Germline loops: CDR1 LNHDA, CDR2 SQIVND (reference sequence). The chain's CDR3 is CASSMGRSYGYTF. For the CDR3, the DNA is TGTGCCAGTAGTATGGGGCGCAGCTATGGCTACACCTTC.

A few counts support this clonotype. The rearrangement links TRBV27 to TRBJ1-5; D gene unclear. CDR3 length: 14 residues. Germline values: CDR1 MNHEY, CDR2 SMNVEV (reference sequence). Trimming removed 2 bases from V and 6 bases from J, with 11 bases in between. As DNA, the CDR3 is TGTGCCAGCAGTTTAAATGGGCTGGTTCAGCCCCAGCATTTT. Protein sequence: CASSLNGLVQPQHF.

This clonotype was counted only a few times. In nucleotides, the CDR3 is TGTGCCAGCAAAACCGGCGGCCAGCAAGAGACCCAGTACTTC. It yields the protein CASKTGGQQETQYF. The chain is built from TRBV27 and TRBJ2-5; D remains ambiguous. Germline CDR1 is MNHEY and CDR2 is SMNVEV (reference sequence). The length of the CDR3 is 14 residues. V lost 7 bases and J 2 bases, leaving 14 bases between the germline ends.

The sample holds a few counts of this clonotype. The chain is built from TRBV7-8 and TRBJ1-1; D unresolved. The CDR3 totals 13 residues. The germline V and J ends were trimmed by 10 bases and 1 base, with 13 bases remaining between them. Per germline, CDR1 SGHVS and CDR2 FQNEAQ. The CDR3 here is CATKVGRNTEAFF. The CDR3 DNA is TGTGCCACCAAGGTTGGGAGGAACACTGAAGCTTTCTTT. Variable domain in full (rest from reference TRBV7-8 and TRBJ1-1): GAGVSQSPRYKVAKRGQDVALRCDPISGHVSLFWYQQALGQGPEFLTYFQNEAQLDKSGLPSDRFFAERPEGSVSTLKIQRTQQEDSAVYLCATKVGRNTEAFFGQGTRLTVV.

The table lists this clonotype with a few counts. The chain's CDR3 is CASSDLKRGGAETQYF. DNA for the CDR3: TGTGCCAGCAGCGACCTCAAGCGGGGGGGCGCAGAGACCCAGTACTTC. V usage is TRBV9 and J usage is TRBJ2-5; 10 bases map to TRBD2. The CDR3 runs 16 residues. The J segment lost 4 bases and the V segment lost 3 bases, leaving 9 bases of the junction unmatched. The germline V gene has CDR1 SGDLS and CDR2 YYNGEE.

The rearrangement joins TRBV28 to TRBJ1-2; 7 nucleotides line up with TRBD1. The length of the CDR3 is 14 residues. The V segment lost 7 bases and the J segment 0 bases; nucleotides outside the gene matches: 5. Germline V gene lookup returns CDR1 MDHEN and CDR2 SYDVKM. This chain's CDR3 is CASTPGQPNYGYTF. The CDR3 region has the DNA TGTGCCAGCACGCCGGGACAGCCTAACTATGGCTACACCTTC.

This chain links TRBV24-1 with TRBJ2-1; D tentatively fits TRBD1 or TRBD2 (6 bases each). The CDR3 covers 14 residues. Trimming cost V 10 bases and J 5 bases, with 17 bases left between them. The V gene's germline CDR1 is KGHDR and CDR2 SFDVKD. The DNA for the CDR3 is TGTGCCACGTTACAGGGTGGAGGGCACAATGAGCAGTTCTTC. The encoded protein is CATLQGGGHNEQFF.

Ten or more counts support this clonotype. This rearrangement joins TRBV12-3 or TRBV12-4 to TRBJ1-1; 10 bases map to TRBD1. The trim removed 5 bases at V and 2 bases at J, leaving 8 bases unmatched. This CDR3 has 16 residues. The CDR3 sequence is CASSNRDRGGNTEAFF. DNA for the CDR3: TGTGCCAGCAGTAACCGGGACAGGGGCGGAAACACTGAAGCTTTCTTT.

This clonotype was recorded many times. The rearrangement uses TRBV9 and TRBJ1-2, with D unresolved. V was cut by 6 bases and J by 2 bases, with 11 bases left in between. Germline V gene lookup returns CDR1 SGDLS and CDR2 YYNGEE. The length of the CDR3 is 13 residues. The CDR3 sequence: CASTPGVNYGYTF. CDR3 nucleotides: TGTGCCAGCACTCCCGGGGTGAACTATGGCTACACCTTC.